This entry describes one TCR beta chain. Its specificity is not known. Because it lacks the conserved phenylalanine or tryptophan at the end, this CDR3 is likely a read error. TCRbeta library preparation incorporated unique molecular identifiers. MiXCR, applied by TCRdb to the PCR reads, yields one record per CDR3 protein. Here the sample spans 800,000 to 1,000,000 distinct CDR3 sequences, less than 30% being singletons. Germline trimming cut 4 bases from V and 2 bases from J; bases unmatched to any gene: 7. The germline gives CDR1 SGHRS, CDR2 YFSETQ. The CDR3 is 18 residues long. The data stem from a study of T-cell reconstitution after alpha-beta-depleted transplantation in children. Study outcomes and limitations: Where alpha-beta T cells came from about two months after transplant was reportedly several hundred expanded graft clones. T cells produced anew were the main source of T-cell counts and diversity one year after transplant. For some patients, TCRbeta diversity was high at day 60 because of recipient T cells and thymic progenitors that survived.

The source material was PBMCs, mostly from graft donor cells, sampled 360 days after TCRalphabeta/CD19-depleted stem cell transplant. The source is a boy younger than two who had a stem cell transplant for SCID, so the T cells may come from the graft donor. The chain combines TRBV5-1 with TRBJ1-6, with 12 bases lining up with TRBD1. The DNA of the CDR3 is TGCGCCAGCAGCACTGGGACAGGGGGCATCGCCTATAATTCACCCCTCCACTAT. Protein sequence: CASSTGTGGIAYNSPLHY.